The 23 T cell receptor beta chains below all came from one sample that was sequenced in a study of blood T cells in healthy people across ages. The second PCR ran roughly 6 to 11 cycles with a sample-barcoded 5' primer and J-beta primers. TCRdb redid the calling of the 5' RACE reads with MiXCR, one entry per CDR3 protein. The table has 1.4 million or so distinct CDR3 sequences, 35% to 45% seen once; the top ten hold under 5%. Sequencing input: blood. All receptors derive from a woman aged 18-29 years in good health.

Many counts were recorded for this clonotype. The genes are TRBV4-3 and TRBJ2-3; 7 bases map to TRBD1. This CDR3 has 14 amino acids. Germline trimming cut 4 bases from V and 1 base from J; bases unmatched to any gene: 2. The germline V gene has CDR1 LGHNA and CDR2 YSLEER. The CDR3 nucleotides read TGCGCCAGCAGCCCGGGACAGCGCACAGATACGCAGTATTTT. Its translation is CASSPGQRTDTQYF.

The CDR3 protein is CASKWRGRTYEQYF. CDR3 DNA: TGTGCCAGCAAGTGGCGGGGCCGTACCTACGAGCAGTACTTC. V is TRBV28 and J is TRBJ2-7, with a tentative D call TRBD2 (6 bases). Looked up from germline, CDR1 is MDHEN and CDR2 is SYDVKM. V gave up 7 bases and J gave up 2 bases, with 15 bases separating them. This CDR3 comprises 14 residues. Full variable domain (outside the CDR3, taken from reference TRBV28 and TRBJ2-7): DVKVTQSSRYLVKRTGEKVFLECVQDMDHENMFWYRQDPGLGLRLIYFSYDVKMKEKGDIPEGYSVSREKKERFSLILESASTNQTSMYLCASKWRGRTYEQYFGPGTRLTVT.

This clonotype was picked up a small number of times. This rearrangement joins TRBV12-3 or TRBV12-4 to TRBJ2-1, with a weak D call TRBD1 (6 bases). The V end was cut by 5 bases, the J end by 3 bases, with 17 bases between. This CDR3 spans 16 amino acids. The CDR3 loop reads CASSPRGMDGYNEQFF. Written as DNA, the CDR3 is TGTGCCAGCAGTCCGAGGGGGATGGACGGCTACAATGAGCAGTTCTTC.

This rearrangement joins TRBV20-1 to TRBJ1-5; 9 nucleotides match TRBD1. Germline V gene sequence: CDR1 DFQATT, CDR2 SNEGSKA (reference sequence). There are 15 residues in the CDR3. J was trimmed by 2 bases and V by 5 bases; bases with no gene match: 7. As DNA, the CDR3 is TGCAGTGCTCCTCTGACAGGGGGAGGCAATCAGCCCCAGCATTTT. Translated, it gives CSAPLTGGGNQPQHF.

This clonotype came up a few times. The V call is TRBV4-1, the J call TRBJ2-3, with 9 nucleotides matching TRBD2. V lost 3 bases to trimming and J lost 4 bases; unmatched junction nucleotides: 2. The CDR3 is made up of 14 amino acids. Germline V gives CDR1 MGHRA, CDR2 YSYEKL. CDR3 amino acids: CASSQAGGPDTQYF. The CDR3 region has the DNA TGCGCCAGCAGCCAGGCGGGGGGGCCAGATACGCAGTATTTT.

The CDR3 region has the DNA TGTGCCAGCAGTCCGACTAGCGGGGGTAGAGGTGAGCAGTACTTC. It codes for CASSPTSGGRGEQYF. The chain carries TRBV2 and TRBJ2-5, with TRBD2 matching 12 bases. Trimming took 5 bases from V and 11 from J; bases not matched to a gene: 12. From germline, CDR1 is SNHLY and CDR2 FYNNEI. CDR3 length: 15 residues.

The rearrangement links TRBV2 to TRBJ2-2; the D is unclear. This CDR3 has 13 residues. V was clipped by 8 bases and J by 0 bases, with 7 bases between them. Germline CDR1 and CDR2: SNHLY and FYNNEI. The CDR3 protein is CASEVTNTGELFF. The CDR3 DNA reads as TGTGCCAGCGAGGTTACGAACACCGGGGAGCTGTTTTTT.

This rearrangement joins TRBV20-1 to TRBJ2-7; D might be TRBD2 (6 bases). Trimming cost V 3 bases and J 0 bases, with 9 bases left between them. The CDR3 covers 13 residues. Germline V gene sequence: CDR1 DFQATT, CDR2 SNEGSKA (reference sequence). This CDR3 reads CSASAGPSYEQYF. The CDR3 coding sequence is TGCAGTGCTAGCGCGGGACCCTCCTACGAGCAGTACTTC.

The V and J genes are TRBV12-5 and TRBJ2-1; TRBD2 matches 8 bases. The DNA matches TRBJ2-7 better at its end, which makes the J call doubtful. CDR1 and CDR2 from the germline V gene are LGHNT and FRNRAP. The CDR3 is made up of 16 amino acids. CDR3 residues: CASGLVLAGSYNEQYF. CDR3 sequence (DNA): TGTGCTAGTGGTTTGGTGCTAGCGGGCTCCTACAATGAGCAGTACTTC.

V is TRBV6-5 and J is TRBJ2-1; tentatively, D is TRBD2 (6 bases). Per germline, CDR1 MNHEY and CDR2 SVGAGI. This CDR3 region has 15 residues. V gave up 6 bases and J gave up 5 bases, with 17 bases separating them. The CDR3 DNA sequence: TGTGCCAGCAGCTCGACTAAAGCGGGCCACAATGAGCAGTTCTTC. It specifies CASSSTKAGHNEQFF.

As for this clonotype: Possible read error: a much larger clone is one base away. V and J are TRBV20-1 and TRBJ1-2; 8 bases align to TRBD1. This CDR3 comprises 13 residues. Germline CDR1 reads DFQATT; CDR2 reads SNEGSKA (reference sequence). Trimming at V came to 5 bases and at J to 3 bases, leaving 5 bases not matched to a gene. This CDR3 reads CSASDRADYGYTF. The DNA for the CDR3 is TGCAGTGCTTCGGACAGGGCCGACTATGGCTACACCTTC.

There are a few counts of this clonotype. The DNA of the CDR3 is TGTGCCAGCAGCGTAGGTTATTCCTACGAGCAGTACTTC. Translation: CASSVGYSYEQYF. The gene calls are TRBV7-2 and TRBJ2-7; D is unclear. V dropped 5 bases and J dropped 1 base, with 9 bases sitting between them. This CDR3 comprises 13 residues. Germline V CDR1 and CDR2: SGHTA, FQGNSA.

The chain uses TRBV7-9 and TRBJ2-7; 7 nucleotides agree with TRBD2. Trimming removed 6 bases from V and 2 bases from J; junction bases left unmatched: 7. The germline gives CDR1 SEHNR, CDR2 FQNEAQ (reference sequence). CDR3 length: 14 residues. The CDR3, as DNA: TGTGCCAGCAGGGATTCAGCGGGACCCTACGAGCAGTACTTC. This gives the protein CASRDSAGPYEQYF.

In this sample, this clonotype turned up a few times. The V gene is TRBV12-3 or TRBV12-4, the J gene TRBJ1-2; TRBD1 might be the D (5 bases). V was cut by 6 bases and J by 7 bases, with 24 bases left in between. This CDR3 has 16 residues. CDR3 sequence reads: CASSSPLGQGERGYTF. As DNA, the CDR3 is TGTGCCAGCAGCTCCCCGCTTGGGCAGGGAGAACGTGGCTACACCTTC.

The gene calls are TRBV28 and TRBJ2-7; D gene unclear. Germline V CDR1 and CDR2: MDHEN, SYDVKM. The CDR3 length is 14 residues. Trimming pared 1 base from V and 2 bases from J, leaving 9 bases between. The DNA of the CDR3 is TGTGCCAGCAGTTTATTTCCTACTACCTACGAGCAGTACTTC. This sequence encodes CASSLFPTTYEQYF.

The rearrangement uses TRBV20-1 and TRBJ2-3; TRBD1 is a possible D gene (5 bases). The CDR3 runs to 12 residues. Germline V gene sequence: CDR1 DFQATT, CDR2 SNEGSKA (reference sequence). V lost 3 bases and J 8 bases, leaving 12 bases between the germline ends. CDR3 bases: TGCAGTGCTAGCCCGTCTAGGGGTACGCAGTATTTT. As protein: CSASPSRGTQYF.

The V and J genes are TRBV20-1 and TRBJ2-5; TRBD1 matches at 8 bases. There are 15 residues in the CDR3. Germline V gene data show CDR1 as DFQATT and CDR2 as SNEGSKA (reference sequence). V lost 7 bases, J lost 11 bases, and 21 bases stayed unmatched. The CDR3, as DNA: TGCAGTGTTAGGAAGCCCGGACAGGGTGAAGGGGAGCAGTACTTC. Its protein product is CSVRKPGQGEGEQYF.

The chain couples TRBV7-2 to TRBJ2-1; D ambiguous. The ends were cut back, 5 bases at V and 5 bases at J, with 13 bases in the middle. The CDR3 is 14 residues long. Germline V gives CDR1 SGHTA, CDR2 FQGNSA. This CDR3 reads CASSPPGVHNEQFF. As DNA, the CDR3 is TGTGCCAGCAGCCCCCCCGGAGTCCACAATGAGCAGTTCTTC.

The J gene is TRBJ2-1, the V gene TRBV5-1; TRBD2 matches at 8 bases. Per the germline V gene, CDR1 is SGHRS and CDR2 is YFSETQ. V lost 0 bases, J lost 4 bases, and 3 bases stayed unmatched. This CDR3 is built from 15 residues. DNA for the CDR3: TGCGCCAGCAGCTTGGATAGCGGGGATTACAATGAGCAGTTCTTC. Its protein is CASSLDSGDYNEQFF. The full variable domain, its missing parts supplied by reference TRBV5-1 and TRBJ2-1, is KAGVTQTPRYLIKTRGQQVTLSCSPISGHRSVSWYQQTPGQGLQFLFEYFSETQRNKGNFPGRFSGRQFSNSRSEMNVSTLELGDSALYLCASSLDSGDYNEQFFGPGTRLTVL.

The V call is TRBV4-3, the J call TRBJ1-1; 9 bases line up with TRBD1. Trimming at V came to 4 bases and at J to 6 bases, leaving 6 bases not matched to a gene. The CDR3 sequence is 14 residues long. CDR1 LGHNA and CDR2 YSLEER come from the germline V gene. CDR3 loop: CASSRTGVRSEAFF. CDR3 DNA: TGCGCCAGCAGCCGGACAGGGGTCCGCTCTGAAGCTTTCTTT.

This clonotype was recorded a few times. The chain carries TRBV2 and TRBJ1-6; D uncertain. The CDR3 is 14 amino acids. Trimming removed 5 bases from V and 9 bases from J, with 14 bases in between. Germline values: CDR1 SNHLY, CDR2 FYNNEI. CDR3 region: CASSMSSQTSPLHF. CDR3 sequence (DNA): TGTGCCAGCAGTATGAGCAGCCAAACTTCACCCCTCCACTTT.

This clonotype was counted a few times. The chain links TRBV29-1 to TRBJ2-1; TRBD1 matches at 10 bases. Germline-derived CDR1 and CDR2 are SQVTM and ANQGSEA. The CDR3 runs 16 residues. J lost 1 base, V lost 1 base, and 4 bases had no gene match. CDR3: CSVEGGDRGSYNEQFF. CDR3 sequence (DNA): TGCAGCGTTGAAGGGGGGGACAGGGGATCCTACAATGAGCAGTTCTTC.

This clonotype was detected only a few times. J is TRBJ1-1 and V is TRBV6-2 or TRBV6-3; D is unclear. CDR1 is MNHEY, CDR2 SVGEGT, per germline. The CDR3 extends over 14 amino acids. V was trimmed by 6 bases and J by 4 bases, leaving 15 bases between them. The CDR3 spells CASREHSGATEAFF. The CDR3, as DNA: TGTGCCAGCAGGGAACACAGCGGCGCCACTGAAGCTTTCTTT.